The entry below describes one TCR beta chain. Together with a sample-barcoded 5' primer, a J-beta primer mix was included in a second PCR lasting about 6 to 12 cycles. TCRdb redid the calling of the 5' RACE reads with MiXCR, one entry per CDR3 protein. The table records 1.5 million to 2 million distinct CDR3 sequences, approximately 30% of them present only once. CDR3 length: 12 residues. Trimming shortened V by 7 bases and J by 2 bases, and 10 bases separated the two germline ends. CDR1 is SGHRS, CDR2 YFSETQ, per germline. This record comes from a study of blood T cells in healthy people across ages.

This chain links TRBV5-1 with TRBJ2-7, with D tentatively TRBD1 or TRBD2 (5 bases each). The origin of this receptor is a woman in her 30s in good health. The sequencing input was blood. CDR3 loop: CASGMGPYEQYF. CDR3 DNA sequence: TGCGCCAGCGGGATGGGACCCTACGAGCAGTACTTC.